The sequence of this T cell receptor (beta chain) was determined in a study of blood T cell repertoires in COVID-19. The wider study: Acute and convalescent COVID-19 specimens originated in the United States, Italy and Spain.

Method: immunoSEQ multiplex PCR; TCRdb's copy keeps in-frame clones and lacks some. Of 250,000 to 350,000 clones in the sample, roughly 86% are singletons; the top ten hold approximately 7.8%. Trimming took off 4 bases at V and 8 bases at J, with 20 bases between the two ends. The CDR3 has 16 amino acids. Per the germline V gene, CDR1 is MGHDK and CDR2 is SYGVNS. The origin of this receptor is a woman aged 45-60 years who had recovered from COVID-19. The chain couples TRBV25-1 to TRBJ1-4; perhaps TRBD1 as D (6 bases). Sequenced sample: peripheral blood. CDR3 nucleotides: TGTGCCAGCAGTGGGGGGCCTCACAGGGAGACCGAAAAACTGTTTTTT. This codes for CASSGGPHRETEKLFF.